This TCR beta chain was sequenced for a study of blood T cell repertoires in COVID-19. Study-wide context: Samples came from the United States, Italy and Spain, spanning acute and convalescent COVID-19. Sample material is recorded as cDNA or gDNA derived from T cells, B-cell-depleted T cells, or PBMCs.

Germline CDR1 SGHAT, CDR2 FQNNGV. With 3 bases clipped from V and 0 bases from J, the junction kept 8 bases outside the gene matches. This CDR3 has 18 residues. Original processing notes: Scientists estimated how many nucleated cells there were by amplifying reference gene primers. Only in-frame clones appear in the TCRdb table, and some are missing; sequencing was by immunoSEQ multiplex PCR. V and J calls and clone size follow that table, whereas D and trimming were derived from the DNA. This sample carries about 240,000 clones, about 88% of them seen once, and the ten largest clones take over 6%. The chain uses TRBV11-2 and TRBJ1-4, with 9 positions matching TRBD1. The sequence derives from a woman in her 70s with active or convalescent COVID-19. The sequencing sample was made of peripheral blood. This chain's CDR3 is CASSFTTGGGATNEKLFF. CDR3 in DNA: TGTGCCAGCAGCTTTACGACAGGGGGAGGTGCAACTAATGAAAAACTGTTTTTT.